Reported below is one TCR beta chain. Since a far larger clone is one base different, this is likely a read error. These data belong to a study of prognosis after radiotherapy for stage I lung cancer. V gave up 3 bases and J gave up 6 bases, with 17 bases separating them. The CDR3 consists of 15 residues. Germline V gene data show CDR1 as MNHGY and CDR2 as SVAAGI. Multiplex PCR in two rounds served to amplify TCR beta CDR3 from genomic DNA. First-round PCR used primers specific to each TRBV and TRBJ gene. TCRdb independently ran MiXCR on the multiplex PCR reads; one entry per CDR3 protein. The data show around 17,000 distinct CDR3 sequences, 29% seen once.

The source of this sequence is a donor aged 50 or older with non-small cell lung cancer. J is TRBJ1-1 and V is TRBV6-9; tentative D call: TRBD1 (5 bases). The material sequenced was PBMCs, taken before or after stereotactic body radiation therapy (not recorded which). The chain's CDR3 is CASSYASVQEAEAFF. The CDR3 DNA reads TGTGCCAGCAGTTACGCGTCTGTACAGGAGGCTGAAGCTTTCTTT.